The 18 T cell receptor beta chains listed next were all sequenced from one sample in a study of cytomegalovirus exposure and HLA in healthy donors (TCRdb year 2017). The receptor library was made with the immunoSEQ multiplex PCR assay. TCRdb retrieved this table from immuneACCESS and kept in-frame rearrangements only. Not all clones are present; in checked studies, unresolved V genes account for under half, and no reason is known for the remainder. This sample lists roughly 56,000 clones; 89% were detected once. The ten most abundant clones make up roughly 14% of the sample. The source material was PBMCs. These receptors originate from a woman younger than 30 in good health and CMV-seronegative.

The CDR3: CASSSRGGAFTETQYF. In nucleotides, the CDR3 is TGTGCCAGCAGCTCGCGCGGGGGGGCCTTTACGGAGACCCAGTACTTC. The genes are TRBV5-4 and TRBJ2-5; 9 nucleotides match TRBD2. CDR3 length equals 16 residues. With V trimmed by 3 bases and J by 5 bases, 11 bases remained unmatched. Germline V CDR1 and CDR2: SGHNT, YYREEE (reference sequence).

The rearrangement links TRBV30 to TRBJ2-4; perhaps TRBD2 as D (6 bases). The germline CDR1 and CDR2 sequences are GTSNPN and SVGIG (reference sequence). This CDR3 is 13 amino acids long. V was shortened by 0 bases and J by 9 bases, with 12 bases between the two germline ends. The CDR3 bases are TGTGCCTGGAGTGTAGGAGGGTCCGGCATTCAGTACTTC. This codes for CAWSVGGSGIQYF.

J is TRBJ1-3 and V is TRBV18, with D uncertain. There are 15 residues in the CDR3. V was clipped by 3 bases and J by 0 bases, with 9 bases between them. Germline loops: CDR1 KGHSH, CDR2 LQKENI. The chain's CDR3 is CASSPLEGSGNTIYF. The CDR3 DNA reads TGTGCCAGCTCACCCCTCGAGGGCTCTGGAAACACCATATATTTT.

This clone was observed once. This sequence joins TRBV7-6 and TRBJ2-3; D is unresolved. Germline values: CDR1 SGHVS, CDR2 FNYEAQ. V lost 0 bases and J 6 bases, leaving 7 bases between the germline ends. This CDR3 region has 13 residues. The CDR3 DNA follows: TGTGCCAGCAGCTTAGCGAGGCTTGATACGCAGTATTTT. Translated, it gives CASSLARLDTQYF. Full variable domain (outside the CDR3, taken from reference TRBV7-6 and TRBJ2-3): GAGVSQSPRYKVTKRGQDVALRCDPISGHVSLYWYRQALGQGPEFLTYFNYEAQQDKSGLPNDRFSAERPEGSISTLTIQRTEQRDSAMYRCASSLARLDTQYFGPGTRLTVL.

The sample holds a few counts of this clone. This chain uses TRBV2 with TRBJ1-1; perhaps TRBD1 as D (5 bases). The germline V gene has CDR1 SNHLY and CDR2 FYNNEI. V was shortened by 7 bases and J by 1 base, with 13 bases between the two germline ends. This CDR3 has 14 residues. DNA of the CDR3: TGTGCCAGCAACTACCTGGGGCCGAACACTGAAGCTTTCTTT. This sequence encodes CASNYLGPNTEAFF.

This chain connects TRBV6-8 to TRBJ1-4, with TRBD1 matching over 7 bases. CDR1 is MNHGY, CDR2 SAAAGT, per germline. The CDR3 length is 13 residues. The V gene end was trimmed by 6 bases and the J gene end by 6 bases; junction bases not matched to a gene: 4. The CDR3 loop reads CASRSGTDEKLFF. The DNA of the CDR3 is TGTGCCAGCAGGTCCGGGACAGATGAAAAACTGTTTTTT.

This chain connects TRBV4-1 to TRBJ1-2; TRBD1 aligns across 7 bases. Losses at the gene ends were 4 bases for V and 6 bases for J; bases not matched to a gene: 14. Germline CDR1 reads MGHRA; CDR2 reads YSYEKL. CDR3 size: 16 residues. This chain's CDR3 is CASSLREAGGWDGYTF. The CDR3 coding sequence is TGCGCCAGCAGCCTTAGGGAGGCAGGGGGATGGGATGGCTACACCTTC.

This chain uses TRBV2 with TRBJ2-3; D is possibly TRBD1 (5 bases). V was cut by 6 bases and J by 6 bases, with 16 bases left in between. From germline, CDR1 is SNHLY and CDR2 FYNNEI. The CDR3 totals 14 residues. Here the CDR3 DNA reads TGTGCCAGCAGCGCAATCTCAGGGCCCGATACGCAGTATTTT. Translating gives CASSAISGPDTQYF.

V and J are TRBV11-2 and TRBJ2-1; D call uncertain. The germline gives CDR1 SGHAT, CDR2 FQNNGV. Trimming pared 0 bases from V and 12 bases from J, leaving 12 bases between. CDR3 length equals 13 residues. In nucleotides, the CDR3 is TGTGCCAGCAGCTTAGATCTCCTAGTCGCGCAGTTCTTC. Protein sequence: CASSLDLLVAQFF.

The chain employs TRBV30 and TRBJ1-4; tentatively, D is TRBD1 (5 bases). Per the germline V gene, CDR1 is GTSNPN and CDR2 is SVGIG (reference sequence). Deletions cut 2 bases from V and 7 bases from J, with 17 bases between. The CDR3 contains 15 residues. The CDR3 is CAWSQTTVLGEKLFF. CDR3 bases: TGTGCCTGGAGTCAAACGACAGTGTTAGGTGAAAAACTGTTTTTT.

The chain employs TRBV7-2 and TRBJ1-4, with TRBD1 matching 7 bases. CDR3 size: 16 residues. V lost 1 base and J lost 4; bases outside the gene matches: 6. Germline values: CDR1 SGHTA, CDR2 FQGNSA. This CDR3 is CASSLERGQRNEKLFF. The CDR3 DNA is TGTGCCAGCAGCTTAGAGAGGGGACAGCGTAATGAAAAACTGTTTTTT.

The genes are TRBV6-1 and TRBJ2-7, with TRBD1 matching 7 bases. The V gene's germline CDR1 is MNHNS and CDR2 SASEGT. The CDR3 sequence is 15 residues long. The V gene end was trimmed by 0 bases and the J gene end by 2 bases; junction bases not matched to a gene: 4. The CDR3 coding sequence is TGTGCCAGCAGTGAAGCGGGACAGCGTACCTACGAGCAGTACTTC. Protein: CASSEAGQRTYEQYF.

This rearrangement joins TRBV11-2 to TRBJ2-7; no reliable D call. Germline loops: CDR1 SGHAT, CDR2 FQNNGV. Trimming stripped 0 bases from V and 0 bases from J, with 6 bases between. The CDR3 runs to 14 residues. For the CDR3, the DNA is TGTGCCAGCAGCTTAGACCGTAACTCCTACGAGCAGTACTTC. Residues: CASSLDRNSYEQYF.

The chain uses TRBV5-1 and TRBJ2-4; 7 positions agree with TRBD1. The germline CDR1 and CDR2 sequences are SGHRS and YFSETQ. The V and J ends lost 2 bases and 5 bases, in that order; junction bases with no gene match: 1. The CDR3 has 13 residues. CDR3 DNA: TGCGCCAGCAGCTTAACAGGGGAAAACATTCAGTACTTC. It codes for CASSLTGENIQYF. Complete variable domain (other parts from reference TRBV5-1 and TRBJ2-4): KAGVTQTPRYLIKTRGQQVTLSCSPISGHRSVSWYQQTPGQGLQFLFEYFSETQRNKGNFPGRFSGRQFSNSRSEMNVSTLELGDSALYLCASSLTGENIQYFGAGTRLSVL.

The chain recombines TRBV2 with TRBJ2-7; 8 bases are shared with TRBD1. CDR3 length: 13 residues. The V gene end was trimmed by 7 bases and the J gene end by 4 bases; junction bases not matched to a gene: 6. Germline CDR1 and CDR2: SNHLY and FYNNEI. CDR3 nucleotides: TGTGCCAGCAAAAGTCAGGGGGCATACGAGCAGTACTTC. Its protein product is CASKSQGAYEQYF.

The V gene is TRBV27, the J gene TRBJ2-4; TRBD1 matches at 7 bases. Germline values: CDR1 MNHEY, CDR2 SMNVEV (reference sequence). V gave up 4 bases and J gave up 4 bases; unmatched junction bases: 10. The CDR3 is made up of 16 amino acids. CDR3 loop: CASSSPGTAMKNIQYF. The CDR3 DNA is TGTGCCAGCAGTTCTCCGGGGACAGCCATGAAAAACATTCAGTACTTC.

The chain joins TRBV10-1 to TRBJ2-3, with 9 bases that match TRBD2. Germline assignment: CDR1 WNHNN and CDR2 SYGVQD (reference sequence). J was trimmed by 2 bases and V by 2 bases; bases with no gene match: 11. This CDR3 is 18 amino acids long. This chain's CDR3 is CASSEPDRGGGDTDTQYF. The CDR3 coding sequence is TGCGCCAGCAGTGAGCCCGATCGCGGCGGGGGGGACACAGATACGCAGTATTTT.

This sequence joins TRBV7-8 and TRBJ2-5; 7 nucleotides line up with TRBD2. Trimming at V came to 0 bases and at J to 5 bases, leaving 9 bases not matched to a gene. Germline loops: CDR1 SGHVS, CDR2 FQNEAQ. The CDR3 loop spans 16 amino acids. The CDR3 DNA is TGTGCCAGCAGCTTAGCGGGGGGGGGATTCGGGGAGACCCAGTACTTC. Its translation: CASSLAGGGFGETQYF.